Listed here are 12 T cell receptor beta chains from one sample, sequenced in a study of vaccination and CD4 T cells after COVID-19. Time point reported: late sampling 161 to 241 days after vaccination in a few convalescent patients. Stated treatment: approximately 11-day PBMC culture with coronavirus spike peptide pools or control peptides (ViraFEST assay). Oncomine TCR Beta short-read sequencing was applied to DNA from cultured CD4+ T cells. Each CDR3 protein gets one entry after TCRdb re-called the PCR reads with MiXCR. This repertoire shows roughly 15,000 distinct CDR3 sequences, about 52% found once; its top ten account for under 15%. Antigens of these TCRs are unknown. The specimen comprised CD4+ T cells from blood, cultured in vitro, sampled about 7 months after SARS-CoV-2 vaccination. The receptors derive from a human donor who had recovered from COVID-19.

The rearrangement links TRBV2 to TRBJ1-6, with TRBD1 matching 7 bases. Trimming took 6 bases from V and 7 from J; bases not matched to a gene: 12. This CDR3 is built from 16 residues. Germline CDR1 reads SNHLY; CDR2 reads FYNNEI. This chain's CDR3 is CASRDIGTGVNSPLHF. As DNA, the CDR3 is TGTGCCAGCAGAGATATTGGCACAGGGGTAAATTCACCCCTCCACTTT.

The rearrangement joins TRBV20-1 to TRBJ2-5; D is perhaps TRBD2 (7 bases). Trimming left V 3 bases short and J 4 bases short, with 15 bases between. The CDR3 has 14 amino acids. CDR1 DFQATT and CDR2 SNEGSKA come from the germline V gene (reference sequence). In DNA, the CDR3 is TGCAGTGCTAGGATGCTAGGGGGGGGAGAGACCCAGTACTTC. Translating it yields CSARMLGGGETQYF.

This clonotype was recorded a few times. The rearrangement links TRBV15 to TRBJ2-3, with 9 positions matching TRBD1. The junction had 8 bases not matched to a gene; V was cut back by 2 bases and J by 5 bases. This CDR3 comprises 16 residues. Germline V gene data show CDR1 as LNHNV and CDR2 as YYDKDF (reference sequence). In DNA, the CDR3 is TGTGCCACCAGCAGATCCCCGACAGGGGGAAAAGATACGCAGTATTTT. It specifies CATSRSPTGGKDTQYF.

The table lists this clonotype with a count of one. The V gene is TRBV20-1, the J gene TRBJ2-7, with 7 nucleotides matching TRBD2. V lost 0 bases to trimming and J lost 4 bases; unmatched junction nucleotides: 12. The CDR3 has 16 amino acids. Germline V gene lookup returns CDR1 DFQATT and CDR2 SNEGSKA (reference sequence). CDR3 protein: CSARDLRAGVLYEQYF. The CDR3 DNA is TGCAGTGCTAGAGATCTTCGGGCGGGAGTACTTTACGAGCAGTACTTC.

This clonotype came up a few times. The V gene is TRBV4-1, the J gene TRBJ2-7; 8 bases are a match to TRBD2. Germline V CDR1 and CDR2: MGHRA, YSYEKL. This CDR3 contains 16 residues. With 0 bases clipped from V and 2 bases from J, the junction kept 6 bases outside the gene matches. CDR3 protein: CASSQEPLAVTYEQYF. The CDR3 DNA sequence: TGCGCCAGCAGCCAAGAACCACTAGCGGTTACCTACGAGCAGTACTTC.

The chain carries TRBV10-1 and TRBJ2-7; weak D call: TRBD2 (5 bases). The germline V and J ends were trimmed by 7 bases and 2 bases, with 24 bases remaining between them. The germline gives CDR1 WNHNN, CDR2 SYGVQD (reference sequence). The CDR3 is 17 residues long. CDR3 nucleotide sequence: TGCGCCAGCAAGGTCACTCGTGAGGGAGTCGGGACCTACGAGCAGTACTTC. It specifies CASKVTREGVGTYEQYF.

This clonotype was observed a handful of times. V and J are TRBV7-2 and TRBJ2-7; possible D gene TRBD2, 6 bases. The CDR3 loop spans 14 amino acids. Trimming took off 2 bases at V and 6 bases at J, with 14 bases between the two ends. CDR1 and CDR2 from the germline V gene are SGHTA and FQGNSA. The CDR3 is CASSLKRVGLEQYF. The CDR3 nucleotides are TGTGCCAGCAGCTTAAAGCGGGTAGGACTCGAGCAGTACTTC.

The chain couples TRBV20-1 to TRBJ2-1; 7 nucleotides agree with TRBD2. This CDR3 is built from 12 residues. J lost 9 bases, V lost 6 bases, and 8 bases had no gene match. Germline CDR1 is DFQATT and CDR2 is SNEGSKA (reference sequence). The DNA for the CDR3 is TGCAGTGCCGCATTACAGCGGGGTGAGCAGTTCTTC. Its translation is CSAALQRGEQFF.

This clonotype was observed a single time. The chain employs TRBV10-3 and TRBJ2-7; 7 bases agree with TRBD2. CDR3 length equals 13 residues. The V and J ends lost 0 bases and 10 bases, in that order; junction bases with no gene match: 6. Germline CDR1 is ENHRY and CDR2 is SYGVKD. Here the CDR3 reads CAISESGGGKQYF. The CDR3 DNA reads TGTGCCATCAGTGAGTCCGGCGGGGGTAAACAGTACTTC.

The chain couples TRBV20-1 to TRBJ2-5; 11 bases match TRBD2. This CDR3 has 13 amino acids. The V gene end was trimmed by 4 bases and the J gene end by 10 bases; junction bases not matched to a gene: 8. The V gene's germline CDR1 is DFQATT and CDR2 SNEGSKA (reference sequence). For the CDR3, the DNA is TGCAGTGCTAATAGCGGGGGGGCAGGAATCCAGTACTTC. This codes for CSANSGGAGIQYF.

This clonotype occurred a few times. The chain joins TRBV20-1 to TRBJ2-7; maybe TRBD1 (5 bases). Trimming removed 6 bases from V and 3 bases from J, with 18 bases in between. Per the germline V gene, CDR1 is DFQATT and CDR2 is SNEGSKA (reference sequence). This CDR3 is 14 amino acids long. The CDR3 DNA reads TGCAGTGCCCGGAGTGGCAGGGCGGACTACGAGCAGTACTTC. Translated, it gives CSARSGRADYEQYF.

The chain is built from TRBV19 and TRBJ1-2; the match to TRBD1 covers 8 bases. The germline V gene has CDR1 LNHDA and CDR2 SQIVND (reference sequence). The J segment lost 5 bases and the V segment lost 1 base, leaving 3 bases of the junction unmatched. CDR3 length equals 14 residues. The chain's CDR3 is CASSIVGQGYGYTF. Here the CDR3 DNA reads TGTGCCAGTAGTATAGTAGGACAGGGTTATGGCTACACCTTC.